The T cell receptor beta chain described here comes from a study of CD8 T cells in ankylosing spondylitis. Overall study results and limits: Characteristic of ankylosing spondylitis blood, it appeared, was a TCR beta motif comprising roughly eight highly homologous variants.

CDR1 is SGHTA and CDR2 is FQGNSA in the germline V gene. Trimming pared 5 bases from V and 4 bases from J, leaving 15 bases between. This CDR3 has 15 residues. Quantitative 5'-RACE was performed with molecular barcodes, and it yielded the TCR beta libraries. TCRdb recomputed calls from the 5' RACE reads with MiXCR, one row per CDR3 protein. The table lists more than 200,000 distinct CDR3 sequences, approximately 24% of them singletons. Many counts were recorded for this clonotype. Its antigen remains unidentified. The sequencing sample was made of blood, either unsorted or a sorted T cell fraction (not recorded which). The origin of this receptor is a male donor with ankylosing spondylitis or in good health (not recorded which). This chain connects TRBV7-2 to TRBJ2-1; a possible D gene is TRBD1 (5 bases). The CDR3: CASSPPPQGYNEQFF. In DNA, the CDR3 is TGTGCCAGCAGCCCCCCTCCCCAGGGTTACAATGAGCAGTTCTTC. The full variable domain, rest sourced from reference TRBV7-2 and TRBJ2-1, is GAGVSQSPSNKVTEKGKDVELRCDPISGHTALYWYRQSLGQGLEFLIYFQGNSAPDKSGLPSDRFSAERTGGSVSTLTIQRTQQEDSAVYLCASSPPPQGYNEQFFGPGTRLTVL.